The 24 T cell receptor beta chains presented below share a single source sample, sequenced in a study of cytomegalovirus exposure and HLA in healthy donors. Use of 60 Vbeta and 13 Jbeta primers characterized the PCR. Clones were sequenced by immunoSEQ multiplex PCR, and TCRdb holds only the in-frame ones, with some missing. Of 120,000 or so clones in the sample, around three quarters are singletons; the top ten hold around 3.3%. The sequencing input was PBMCs. The source is a woman aged 45 to 65 in good health and CMV-seronegative.

The V gene is TRBV27, the J gene TRBJ1-5; weak D call: TRBD1 (6 bases). Per germline, CDR1 MNHEY and CDR2 SMNVEV (reference sequence). Trimming left V 5 bases short and J 0 bases short, with 8 bases between. This CDR3 contains 14 residues. The CDR3 sequence: CASSKTGSNQPQHF. The CDR3 DNA sequence: TGTGCCAGCAGTAAGACAGGTAGCAATCAGCCCCAGCATTTT.

The chain recombines TRBV6-6 with TRBJ1-5; 8 nucleotides align to TRBD1. Trimming removed 6 bases from V and 5 bases from J; junction bases left unmatched: 9. The germline CDR1 and CDR2 sequences are MNHNY and SVGAGI (reference sequence). The CDR3 totals 15 residues. DNA of the CDR3: TGTGCCAGCAGCCCAGACAGGGGTTATTATCAGCCCCAGCATTTT. Translating gives CASSPDRGYYQPQHF.

The CDR3 DNA is TGTGCCAGCAGCTTAGAGGTGGAACGGGGGACCGGGGAGCTGTTTTTT. Its protein is CASSLEVERGTGELFF. The gene calls are TRBV13 and TRBJ2-2; maybe TRBD2 (6 bases). The germline V gene encodes CDR1 PRHDT and CDR2 FYEKMQ (reference sequence). The CDR3 is 16 residues long. V was shortened by 1 base and J by 5 bases, with 14 bases between the two germline ends.

The chain couples TRBV11-3 to TRBJ1-1; 8 nucleotides align to TRBD1. The V gene end was trimmed by 5 bases and the J gene end by 3 bases; junction bases not matched to a gene: 2. Germline CDR1 reads SGHNT; CDR2 reads YENEEA. The CDR3 contains 13 residues. The DNA for the CDR3 is TGTGCCAGCAGCACGGACAGGGACACTGAAGCTTTCTTT. Translation gives CASSTDRDTEAFF.

The J gene is TRBJ1-2, the V gene TRBV28; 7 bases fit TRBD1. The CDR3 covers 15 residues. Germline CDR1 and CDR2: MDHEN and SYDVKM. The V gene end was trimmed by 2 bases and the J gene end by 3 bases; junction bases not matched to a gene: 6. The CDR3 DNA reads TGTGCCAGCAGTTTAAGGGGGCGAAGGCACTATGGCTACACCTTC. It encodes CASSLRGRRHYGYTF.

The V and J genes are TRBV20-1 and TRBJ2-5; D is unresolved. V was pared by 3 bases and J by 7 bases, with 6 bases between. From germline, CDR1 is DFQATT and CDR2 SNEGSKA (reference sequence). CDR3 length equals 10 residues. The CDR3 nucleotides read TGCAGTGCTAGCTCGGGGACCCAGTACTTC. Translation: CSASSGTQYF.

The chain combines TRBV9 with TRBJ2-7, with 7 bases lining up with TRBD2. The CDR3 loop spans 16 amino acids. CDR1 is SGDLS, CDR2 YYNGEE, per germline. V lost 4 bases and J lost 0; bases outside the gene matches: 10. This CDR3 is CASSPGRHLSSYEQYF. The CDR3 DNA reads TGTGCCAGCAGCCCCGGGAGGCATTTGAGCTCCTACGAGCAGTACTTC. Full variable domain (outside the CDR3, taken from reference TRBV9 and TRBJ2-7): DSGVTQTPKHLITATGQRVTLRCSPRSGDLSVYWYQQSLDQGLQFLIQYYNGEERAKGNILERFSAQQFPDLHSELNLSSLELGDSALYFCASSPGRHLSSYEQYFGPGTRLTVT.

This CDR3 reads CATRVGSGANVLTF. CDR3 nucleotides: TGTGCCACCCGGGTTGGCTCTGGGGCCAACGTCCTGACTTTC. The gene calls are TRBV28 and TRBJ2-6, with D unclear. V was trimmed by 10 bases and J by 0 bases, leaving 10 bases between them. In germline, CDR1 is MDHEN, CDR2 SYDVKM. The CDR3 sequence is 14 residues long.

The chain combines TRBV5-4 with TRBJ1-2; 7 bases map to TRBD1. V shed 0 bases and J 3 bases; nucleotides not matched to a gene: 8. The V gene's germline CDR1 is SGHNT and CDR2 YYREEE (reference sequence). The CDR3 covers 16 residues. CDR3 amino acids: CASSLVRDSRDYGYTF. CDR3 nucleotide sequence: TGTGCCAGCAGCTTGGTCCGGGACAGTCGCGACTATGGCTACACCTTC.

The chain carries TRBV9 and TRBJ2-7; 8 bases agree with TRBD1. The CDR3 extends over 14 amino acids. CDR1 is SGDLS, CDR2 YYNGEE, per germline. V lost 3 bases, J lost 5 bases, and 7 bases stayed unmatched. CDR3 DNA sequence: TGTGCCAGCAGCGCCCGGACAGGGTCCGACGAGCAGTACTTC. Amino acids: CASSARTGSDEQYF.

The rearrangement links TRBV9 to TRBJ2-3; TRBD2 matches 9 bases. Germline CDR1 and CDR2: SGDLS and YYNGEE. This CDR3 is 20 amino acids long. V was pared by 0 bases and J by 3 bases, with 17 bases of the junction left unmatched. The CDR3: CASSVGVLAGSNPLTDTQYF. The CDR3 bases are TGTGCCAGCAGCGTAGGAGTACTAGCGGGCTCAAACCCCTTAACAGATACGCAGTATTTT.

The genes are TRBV9 and TRBJ2-3, with 9 bases lining up with TRBD1. The CDR3 runs 17 residues. The ends lost 4 bases at V and 3 bases at J; junction bases unmatched: 12. Germline CDR1 SGDLS, CDR2 YYNGEE. CDR3 region: CASSPITGQGSTDTQYF. The CDR3 region has the DNA TGTGCCAGCAGCCCAATTACCGGACAGGGGTCGACAGATACGCAGTATTTT.

J is TRBJ2-1 and V is TRBV11-3, with 12 bases lining up with TRBD2. The ends lost 5 bases at V and 4 bases at J; junction bases unmatched: 6. The CDR3 has 16 amino acids. The germline V gene encodes CDR1 SGHNT and CDR2 YENEEA. CDR3 sequence: CASSAPSGRGYNEQFF. The CDR3 DNA reads as TGTGCCAGCAGCGCACCTAGCGGGAGGGGTTACAATGAGCAGTTCTTC.

V is TRBV6-4 and J is TRBJ2-3; TRBD1 matches at 7 bases. The germline V gene encodes CDR1 MRHNA and CDR2 SNTAGT. The CDR3 is 16 amino acids. After removal of 0 bases from V and 2 bases from J, the junction contained 5 bases not matched to a gene. The CDR3 protein is CASSDSTGTHTDTQYF. In DNA, the CDR3 is TGTGCCAGCAGTGACTCGACAGGGACACACACAGATACGCAGTATTTT.

V usage is TRBV19 and J usage is TRBJ2-1, with TRBD2 matching over 11 bases. The V and J ends lost 7 bases and 8 bases, in that order; junction bases with no gene match: 16. The CDR3 has 17 amino acids. Per germline, CDR1 LNHDA and CDR2 SQIVND (reference sequence). In DNA, the CDR3 is TGTGCCAGTACCCCGGGTAGCGGGAGGGGGAGGAACGATGAGCAGTTCTTC. Translated, it gives CASTPGSGRGRNDEQFF.

This chain uses TRBV7-9 with TRBJ1-2; 7 nucleotides line up with TRBD1. V lost 8 bases and J lost 3; bases outside the gene matches: 9. CDR3 length equals 14 residues. Germline CDR1 is SEHNR and CDR2 is FQNEAQ (reference sequence). Here the CDR3 DNA reads TGTGCCAGCGTATACATAGGGACAGACTATGGCTACACCTTC. The encoded protein is CASVYIGTDYGYTF.

This sequence joins TRBV4-3 and TRBJ2-7; possible D gene TRBD2, 5 bases. The germline V gene encodes CDR1 LGHNA and CDR2 YSLEER. V lost 4 bases to trimming and J lost 4 bases, with 11 bases between them. The CDR3 totals 13 residues. CDR3 sequence: CASSREPKYEQYF. CDR3 DNA: TGCGCCAGCAGCCGGGAGCCGAAATACGAGCAGTACTTC.

This chain uses TRBV2 with TRBJ2-5; tentative D call: TRBD1 (5 bases). The CDR3 runs to 15 residues. Trimming took 5 bases from V and 1 from J, leaving 14 bases between them. Germline CDR1 SNHLY, CDR2 FYNNEI. The chain's CDR3 is CASSNTGIPQETQYF. In DNA form, the CDR3 reads TGTGCCAGCAGTAATACAGGTATACCCCAAGAGACCCAGTACTTC.

This sequence joins TRBV7-3 and TRBJ2-3, with 12 bases identical to TRBD1. CDR1 and CDR2 (germline): SGHTA, FQGTGA. The length of the CDR3 is 15 residues. V gave up 4 bases and J gave up 5 bases; unmatched junction bases: 4. CDR3 region: CASSYGTGGKDTQYF. The DNA of the CDR3 is TGTGCCAGCAGCTACGGGACAGGGGGCAAAGATACGCAGTATTTT. The entire variable domain, with the rest obtained from reference TRBV7-3 and TRBJ2-3, is as follows: GAGVSQTPSNKVTEKGKYVELRCDPISGHTALYWYRQSLGQGPEFLIYFQGTGAADDSGLPNDRFFAVRPEGSVSTLKIQRTERGDSAVYLCASSYGTGGKDTQYFGPGTRLTVL.

The V call is TRBV27, the J call TRBJ1-6; D might be TRBD1 (5 bases). This CDR3 spans 18 amino acids. The V gene lost 6 bases and the J gene lost 9 bases, with 27 bases spanning the gap. CDR1 is MNHEY and CDR2 is SMNVEV in the germline V gene (reference sequence). The CDR3 bases are TGTGCCAGCAGCCGAAGGAAGGGGCTCGGAGAGTTGGGTTCACCCCTCCACTTT. Residues: CASSRRKGLGELGSPLHF.

The chain couples TRBV11-3 to TRBJ2-1; D possibly corresponds to TRBD1 (6 bases). The V end was cut by 3 bases, the J end by 5 bases, with 11 bases between. The germline CDR1 and CDR2 sequences are SGHNT and YENEEA. This CDR3 has 14 residues. CDR3 DNA sequence: TGTGCCAGCAGCTTCGGACAGCTAGACAATGAGCAGTTCTTC. Its protein is CASSFGQLDNEQFF.

The chain recombines TRBV5-6 with TRBJ1-1; TRBD1 is a possible D gene (6 bases). Per germline, CDR1 SGHDT and CDR2 YYEEEE. V was clipped by 0 bases and J by 3 bases, with 12 bases between them. The CDR3 spans 15 residues. The CDR3 reads CASSLEGDTDTEAFF. DNA of the CDR3: TGTGCCAGCAGCTTGGAAGGGGACACAGACACTGAAGCTTTCTTT.

V is TRBV11-2 and J is TRBJ1-6; D call uncertain. The germline CDR1 and CDR2 sequences are SGHAT and FQNNGV. Trimming took off 2 bases at V and 0 bases at J, with 14 bases between the two ends. The length of the CDR3 is 18 residues. The CDR3 sequence: CASSLPRRQSSYNSPLHF. In nucleotides, the CDR3 is TGTGCCAGCAGCTTACCCCGAAGACAAAGCTCCTATAATTCACCCCTCCACTTT. The complete variable domain, with remaining parts taken from reference TRBV11-2 and TRBJ1-6, reads EAGVAQSPRYKIIEKRQSVAFWCNPISGHATLYWYQQILGQGPKLLIQFQNNGVVDDSQLPKDRFSAERLKGVDSTLKIQPAKLEDSAVYLCASSLPRRQSSYNSPLHFGNGTRLTVT.

Here the CDR3 reads CASEAYGANVLTF. CDR3 sequence (DNA): TGTGCCAGTGAGGCGTATGGGGCCAACGTCCTGACTTTC. The gene calls are TRBV7-2 and TRBJ2-6; no definite D call. V dropped 9 bases and J dropped 3 bases, with 9 bases sitting between them. CDR1 is SGHTA, CDR2 FQGNSA, per germline. The length of the CDR3 is 13 residues. Variable domain in full (rest from reference TRBV7-2 and TRBJ2-6): GAGVSQSPSNKVTEKGKDVELRCDPISGHTALYWYRQSLGQGLEFLIYFQGNSAPDKSGLPSDRFSAERTGGSVSTLTIQRTQQEDSAVYLCASEAYGANVLTFGAGSRLTVL.